This T cell receptor beta chain is drawn from a study of T-cell reconstitution after alpha-beta-depleted transplantation in children. Unique molecular identifiers were incorporated when the TCRbeta library was constructed. TCRdb analysed the PCR reads with MiXCR anew, one entry per CDR3 protein. The sample lists 400,000 to 500,000 distinct CDR3 sequences; about a tenth were seen once. The V end lost 0 bases, the J end lost 1 base, and 10 bases lay between the germline ends. CDR3 size: 15 residues. Germline-derived CDR1 and CDR2 are SGDLS and YYNGEE. Only a few counts were recorded for this clonotype. Sample: PBMCs from the stem cell graft donor, taken from the stem cell graft. The source is a human donor who donated a stem cell graft to a child with acute myeloid leukemia. The chain recombines TRBV9 with TRBJ1-1; tentatively, D is TRBD1 (5 bases). The CDR3 spells CASSVVPGKNTEAFF. The CDR3 region has the DNA TGTGCCAGCAGCGTAGTTCCAGGGAAGAACACTGAAGCTTTCTTT.